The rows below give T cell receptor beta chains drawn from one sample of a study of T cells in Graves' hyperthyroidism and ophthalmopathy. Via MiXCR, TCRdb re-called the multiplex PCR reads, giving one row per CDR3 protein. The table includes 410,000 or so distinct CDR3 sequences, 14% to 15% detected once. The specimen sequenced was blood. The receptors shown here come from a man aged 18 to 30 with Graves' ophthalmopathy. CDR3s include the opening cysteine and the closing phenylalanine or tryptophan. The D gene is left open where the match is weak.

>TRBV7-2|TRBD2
CASSTQGLAGVREQYF
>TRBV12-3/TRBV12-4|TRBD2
CASRKASGRPADTQYF
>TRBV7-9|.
CASSLGWTANTEAFF
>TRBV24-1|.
CTTSDLRGTRNNEQSF
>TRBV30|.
CAWSVPHNDRRNQPQHF
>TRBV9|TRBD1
CASSVGGTGGETQYF
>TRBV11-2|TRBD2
CASSRGRLLAVTDTQYF
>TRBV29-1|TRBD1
CSVGQGAGQPQHF
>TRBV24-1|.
CATSDGKRLSKATEAFF
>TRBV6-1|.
CASSGGRITYEQYF
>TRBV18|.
CASAGGHRETPREQFF
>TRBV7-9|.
CASSPSGTPLEQYF
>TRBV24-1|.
CATSDAEWADTQYF
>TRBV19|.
CASGPGIDTYEQYF
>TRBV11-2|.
CASSLNRAREAFF
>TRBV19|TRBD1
CASTFGPFPGQMGYTF
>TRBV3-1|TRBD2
CASSEGLAVASYEQYF
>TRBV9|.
CASSVVEAYNEQFF
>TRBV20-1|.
CSARDVGRPYGYTF
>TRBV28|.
CASSLIGAGNYEQYF
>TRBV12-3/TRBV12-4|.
CASSLVLGNLNEQFF
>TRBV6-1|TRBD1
CASSGRDRAYEQYF
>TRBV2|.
CASSESGSNEKLFF
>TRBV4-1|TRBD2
CASSQGGTTNTDTQYF
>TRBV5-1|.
CASNVRQGTDTQYF
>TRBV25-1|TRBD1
CASSEYGGGQNTDTQYF
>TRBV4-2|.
CASSQGLSGGHETNTEAFF
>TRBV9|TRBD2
CASSVVGGFLYNEQFF
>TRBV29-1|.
CSVLEEKLFF
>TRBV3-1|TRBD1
CASSWTGEETQYF
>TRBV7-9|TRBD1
CAGSGTGHNEQFF
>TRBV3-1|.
CASSQEGSGPSQDTQYF
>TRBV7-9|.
CASSLAAAYGYTF
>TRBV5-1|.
CASSFQGNYEQYF
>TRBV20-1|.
CSARDWGSTDTQYF
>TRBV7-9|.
CASSFSLEETQYF
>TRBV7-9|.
CASSFKGETQYF